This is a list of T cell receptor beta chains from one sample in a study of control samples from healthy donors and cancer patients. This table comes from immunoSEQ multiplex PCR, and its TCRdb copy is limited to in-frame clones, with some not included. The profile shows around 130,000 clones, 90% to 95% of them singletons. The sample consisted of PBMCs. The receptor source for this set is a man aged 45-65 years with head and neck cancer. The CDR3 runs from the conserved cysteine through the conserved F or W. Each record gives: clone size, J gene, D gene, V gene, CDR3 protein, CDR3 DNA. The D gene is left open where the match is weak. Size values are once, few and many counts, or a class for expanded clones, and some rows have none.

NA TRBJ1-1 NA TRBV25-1 CASSDQRDTEAFF TGTGCCAGCAGTGACCAAAGGGACACTGAAGCTTTCTTT
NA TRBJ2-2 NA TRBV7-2 CASSLTNTGELFF TGTGCCAGCAGCTTAACTAACACCGGGGAGCTGTTTTTT
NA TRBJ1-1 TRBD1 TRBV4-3 CASRRTGNTEAFF TGCGCCAGCAGGAGGACAGGGAACACTGAAGCTTTCTTT
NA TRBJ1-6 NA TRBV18 CASSRSQGNSPLHF TGTGCCAGCTCACGATCACAGGGTAATTCACCCCTCCACTTT
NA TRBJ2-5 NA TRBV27 CASSTPGDGQETQYF TGTGCCAGCAGTACTCCCGGGGATGGCCAAGAGACCCAGTACTTC
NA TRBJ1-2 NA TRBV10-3 CAIKVQPNYGYTF TGTGCCATCAAGGTACAGCCCAACTATGGCTACACCTTC
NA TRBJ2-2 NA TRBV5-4 CASSLVGAANTGELFF TGTGCCAGCAGCTTGGTAGGGGCCGCGAACACCGGGGAGCTGTTTTTT
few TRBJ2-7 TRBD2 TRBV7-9 CASSPEGTSGTYEQYF TGTGCCAGCAGCCCAGAGGGGACTAGCGGGACCTACGAGCAGTACTTC
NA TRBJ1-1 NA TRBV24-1 CATREGLNTEAFF TGTGCCACCAGGGAGGGGTTGAACACTGAAGCTTTCTTT
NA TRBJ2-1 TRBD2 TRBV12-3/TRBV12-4 CASRRGGGEQFF TGTGCCAGCAGGCGGGGGGGCGGTGAGCAGTTCTTC
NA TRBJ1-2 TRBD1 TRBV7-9 CASSLGTGRIGYGYTF TGTGCCAGCAGCCTTGGGACAGGGAGGATAGGGTATGGCTACACCTTC
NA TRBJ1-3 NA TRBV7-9 CASRVDRTGNTIYF TGTGCCAGCAGGGTAGACAGGACTGGAAACACCATATATTTT
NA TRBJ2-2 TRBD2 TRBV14 CASSQDRASGGLTGELFF TGTGCCAGCAGCCAAGATCGTGCTAGCGGGGGGCTCACCGGGGAGCTGTTTTTT
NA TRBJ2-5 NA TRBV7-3 CASSLNRKETQYF TGTGCCAGCAGCTTAAATCGGAAAGAGACCCAGTACTTC
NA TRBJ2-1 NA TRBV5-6 CASSLGGRYNEQFF TGTGCCAGCAGCTTAGGAGGGCGATACAATGAGCAGTTCTTC
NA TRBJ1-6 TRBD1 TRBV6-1 CASSEAWTGNSPLHF TGTGCCAGCAGTGAAGCTTGGACAGGCAATTCACCCCTCCACTTT
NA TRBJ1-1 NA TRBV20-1 CSEGGGTEAFF TGCAGCGAGGGGGGTGGGACTGAAGCTTTCTTT
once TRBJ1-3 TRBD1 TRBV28 CASSLRGSGNTIYF TGTGCCAGCAGTCTCAGGGGGTCTGGAAACACCATATATTTT
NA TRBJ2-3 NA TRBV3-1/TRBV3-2 CASSQSITTDTQYF TGTGCCAGCAGCCAATCCATCACCACAGATACGCAGTATTTT
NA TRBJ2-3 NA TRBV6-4 CASSEGTTDTQYF TGTGCCAGCAGTGAAGGGACCACAGATACGCAGTATTTT
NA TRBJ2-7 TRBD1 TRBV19 CASSGTGGRGEQYF TGTGCCAGCTCCGGGACAGGGGGCCGGGGCGAGCAGTACTTC
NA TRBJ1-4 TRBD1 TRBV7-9 CASSLAQGVNEKLFF TGTGCCAGCAGCTTAGCGCAGGGGGTTAATGAAAAACTGTTTTTT
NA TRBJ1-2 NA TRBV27 CASSLGAGKASYGYTF TGTGCCAGCAGTTTAGGTGCAGGGAAGGCGTCCTATGGCTACACCTTC
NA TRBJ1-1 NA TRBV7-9 CASSVLAGNTEAFF TGTGCCAGCAGCGTCTTGGCGGGGAACACTGAAGCTTTCTTT
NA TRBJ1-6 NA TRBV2 CASRRQESSYNSPLHF TGTGCCAGCAGGAGACAGGAGAGCTCCTATAATTCACCCCTCCACTTT
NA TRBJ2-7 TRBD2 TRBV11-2 CASSLILAGAAYEQYF TGTGCCAGCAGCTTGATACTAGCGGGGGCCGCCTACGAGCAGTACTTC
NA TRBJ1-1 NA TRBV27 CASTLSGGAEAFF TGTGCCAGCACCCTCTCGGGGGGGGCTGAAGCTTTCTTT
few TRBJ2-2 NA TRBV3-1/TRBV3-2 CASSLQTGELFF TGTGCCAGCAGCCTACAAACCGGGGAGCTGTTTTTT
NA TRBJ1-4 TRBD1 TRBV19 CASSTGQGREKLFF TGTGCCAGTAGTACGGGACAGGGGCGTGAAAAACTGTTTTTT
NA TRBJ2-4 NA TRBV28 CASSLQGLAKNIQYF TGTGCCAGCAGTTTACAGGGATTAGCCAAAAACATTCAGTACTTC
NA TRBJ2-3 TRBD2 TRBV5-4 CASSLVAGEVDTQYF TGTGCCAGCAGCTTGGTAGCGGGGGAGGTAGATACGCAGTATTTT
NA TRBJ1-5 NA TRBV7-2 CASSLDTLNQPQHF TGTGCCAGCAGCCTAGACACTCTCAATCAGCCCCAGCATTTT
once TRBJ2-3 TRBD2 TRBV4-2 CASSQDRAGGRTDTQYF TGTGCCAGCAGCCAAGATCGGGCGGGGGGTCGCACAGATACGCAGTATTTT
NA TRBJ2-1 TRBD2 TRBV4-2 CASSQGGYGSSYNEQFF TGTGCCAGCAGCCAGGGGGGGTACGGAAGCTCCTACAATGAGCAGTTCTTC
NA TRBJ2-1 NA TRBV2 CASMGVYNEQFF TGTGCCAGCATGGGGGTTTACAATGAGCAGTTCTTC
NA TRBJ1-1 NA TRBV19 CASSIRGMNTEAFF TGTGCCAGTAGTATAAGGGGAATGAACACTGAAGCTTTCTTT
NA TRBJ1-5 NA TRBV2 CASSSGNQPQHF TGTGCCAGCAGTTCTGGAAATCAGCCCCAGCATTTT
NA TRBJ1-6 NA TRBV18 CASSPGQHNSPLHF TGTGCCAGCTCACCAGGACAGCACAATTCACCCCTCCACTTT
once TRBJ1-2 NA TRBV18 CASSPRTDYGYTF TGTGCCAGCTCACCACGGACAGACTATGGCTACACCTTC
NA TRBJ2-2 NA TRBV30 CAWIRNAGELFF TGTGCCTGGATTAGGAACGCCGGGGAGCTGTTTTTT
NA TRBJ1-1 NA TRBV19 CASTPGLRSPEAFF TGTGCCAGTACCCCAGGGTTGAGGTCCCCTGAAGCTTTCTTT
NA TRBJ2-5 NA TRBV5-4 CASSLYGTGASQYF TGTGCCAGCAGCTTGTATGGGACTGGGGCGTCCCAGTACTTC
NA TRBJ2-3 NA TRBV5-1 CASSLVGLGSDTQYF TGCGCCAGCAGCTTGGTAGGATTAGGTTCGGATACGCAGTATTTT
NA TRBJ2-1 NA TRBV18 CASSPGGYSYNEQFF TGTGCCAGCTCACCAGGAGGGTACTCCTACAATGAGCAGTTCTTC
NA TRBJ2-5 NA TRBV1 CTSSPAVWGTTPPETQYF TGCACCAGCAGCCCCGCCGTTTGGGGGACAACGCCACCGGAGACCCAGTACTTC
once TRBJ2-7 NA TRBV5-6 CASSLAGGSYEQYF TGTGCCAGCAGCTTGGCCGGTGGCTCCTACGAGCAGTACTTC
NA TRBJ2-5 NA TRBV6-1 CASSESRAQETQYF TGTGCCAGCAGTGAATCCAGGGCCCAAGAGACCCAGTACTTC
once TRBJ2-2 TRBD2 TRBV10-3 CAISDPGGSIGELFF TGTGCCATCAGTGATCCGGGGGGGTCGATCGGGGAGCTGTTTTTT
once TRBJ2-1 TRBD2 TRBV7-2 CASSLGLSGGDNEQFF TGTGCCAGCAGCTTAGGACTTAGCGGGGGGGACAATGAGCAGTTCTTC
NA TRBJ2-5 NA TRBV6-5 CASSYSEGQETQYF TGTGCCAGCAGTTACTCAGAGGGGCAAGAGACCCAGTACTTC
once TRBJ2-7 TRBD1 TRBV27 CASSPADRVRYEQYF TGTGCCAGCAGTCCCGCGGACAGGGTACGCTACGAGCAGTACTTC
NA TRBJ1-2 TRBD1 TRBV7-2 CASSAPGTGLNGYTF TGTGCCAGCAGCGCCCCCGGGACAGGGTTGAATGGCTACACCTTC
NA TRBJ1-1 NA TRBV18 CASSDTGNTEAFF TGTGCCAGCTCAGACACAGGTAACACTGAAGCTTTCTTT
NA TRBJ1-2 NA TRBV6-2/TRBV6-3 CASSYSYRANYGYTF TGTGCCAGCAGTTACTCATACCGAGCTAACTATGGCTACACCTTC